The 7 T cell receptor beta chains presented below share a single source sample, sequenced in a study of OX40 agonist ivuxolimab in advanced cancers. Assay used: immunoSEQ multiplex PCR; TCRdb lists only in-frame clones, some missing. The sample includes about 23,000 clones, approximately 80% of them seen just once. Material: CD4+ or CD8+ T cells sorted from blood, obtained in a trial of the OX40 agonist ivuxolimab. These TCRs come from an adult with an advanced solid tumor such as melanoma, head and neck, liver or kidney cancer.

The V and J genes are TRBV9 and TRBJ2-5, with 12 positions matching TRBD2. The CDR3 is made up of 17 amino acids. Germline CDR1 is SGDLS and CDR2 is YYNGEE. V was pared by 3 bases and J by 4 bases, with 10 bases of the junction left unmatched. The CDR3: CASSDLAGGGSAETQYF. As DNA, the CDR3 is TGTGCCAGCAGCGATCTAGCGGGGGGGGGATCCGCAGAGACCCAGTACTTC.

The rearrangement links TRBV5-6 to TRBJ1-2, with TRBD1 identical over 11 bases. The CDR3 runs 15 residues. The J segment lost 7 bases and the V segment lost 1 base, leaving 6 bases of the junction unmatched. From germline, CDR1 is SGHDT and CDR2 YYEEEE. CDR3 coding DNA: TGTGCCAGCAGCTTGCTCGGGACAGGGGGACGTGGCTACACCTTC. Amino acid sequence: CASSLLGTGGRGYTF.

The chain is built from TRBV10-3 and TRBJ1-2, with unresolved D. The germline CDR1 and CDR2 sequences are ENHRY and SYGVKD. V dropped 3 bases and J dropped 2 bases, with 7 bases sitting between them. The length of the CDR3 is 13 residues. The CDR3 is CAISEWENYGYTF. The CDR3 nucleotides are TGTGCCATCAGTGAATGGGAAAACTATGGCTACACCTTC.

V is TRBV9 and J is TRBJ2-5; possible D gene TRBD2, 6 bases. Germline CDR1 is SGDLS and CDR2 is YYNGEE. Trimming took 4 bases from V and 5 from J, leaving 18 bases between them. The CDR3 is 15 residues long. This CDR3 is CASSPRAGIGETQYF. The DNA for the CDR3 is TGTGCCAGCAGCCCTCGGGCGGGAATAGGGGAGACCCAGTACTTC.

The rearrangement links TRBV28 to TRBJ2-3; D gene ambiguous. The CDR3 loop spans 12 amino acids. V was clipped by 6 bases and J by 2 bases, with 6 bases between them. The germline V gene has CDR1 MDHEN and CDR2 SYDVKM. The CDR3 DNA reads TGTGCCAGCAGCCGAACCACAGATACGCAGTATTTT. Translation: CASSRTTDTQYF.

This chain connects TRBV5-8 to TRBJ2-7; 9 nucleotides agree with TRBD1. J gave up 5 bases and V 0 bases, and 6 bases lay outside the gene matches. Germline V gene lookup returns CDR1 SGHTS and CDR2 YDEGEE. This CDR3 is built from 15 residues. The CDR3 here is CASSLEDRGIHEQYF. The CDR3 bases are TGTGCCAGCAGCTTGGAGGACAGGGGAATCCACGAGCAGTACTTC.

The chain recombines TRBV6-1 with TRBJ2-7; a weak D match, TRBD1 (6 bases). CDR3 size: 14 residues. The germline CDR1 and CDR2 sequences are MNHNS and SASEGT. Between the trimmed V and J ends, which lost 3 bases and 3 bases, there was a span of 12 bases. The CDR3 spells CASSDGQGIYEQYF. CDR3 DNA sequence: TGTGCCAGCAGTGATGGGCAGGGGATCTACGAGCAGTACTTC.